This TCR beta chain was sequenced during a study of blood T cell repertoires in COVID-19. Sequenced by immunoSEQ multiplex PCR; TCRdb stores in-frame clones only, minus some. This sample yields about 140,000 clones, of which about 79% are seen a single time; approximately 5% belongs to the top ten. Between the trimmed V and J ends, which lost 4 bases and 6 bases, there was a span of 9 bases. The germline gives CDR1 SGHKS, CDR2 YYEKEE (reference sequence). The CDR3 runs to 12 residues. The receptor comes from a woman of 80 years or more with active or convalescent COVID-19. The sample consisted of peripheral blood. The chain is built from TRBV5-5 and TRBJ2-3; D remains ambiguous. CDR3: CASSVAGDTQYF. CDR3 coding DNA: TGTGCCAGCAGCGTAGCTGGGGATACGCAGTATTTT.